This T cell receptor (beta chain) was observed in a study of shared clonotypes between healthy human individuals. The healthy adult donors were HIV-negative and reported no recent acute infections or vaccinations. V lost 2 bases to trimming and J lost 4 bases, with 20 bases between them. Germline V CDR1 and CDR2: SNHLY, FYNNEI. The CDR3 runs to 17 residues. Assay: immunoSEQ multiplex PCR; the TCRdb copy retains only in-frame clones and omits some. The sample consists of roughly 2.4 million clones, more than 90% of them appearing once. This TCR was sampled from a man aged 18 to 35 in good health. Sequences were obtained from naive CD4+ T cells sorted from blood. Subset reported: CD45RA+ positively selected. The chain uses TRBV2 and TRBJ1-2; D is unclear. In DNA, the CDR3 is TGTGCCAGCAGTGAAACCCAGGCGAAGCTGTCGGGCTATGGCTACACCTTC. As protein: CASSETQAKLSGYGYTF.